This T cell receptor beta chain was identified during a study of regulatory T cells in long-lasting Graves disease. Specified time point: newly diagnosed GD, antithyroid drugs for less than 3 months. RNA extracted from PBMCs served as the sequencing template. CDR3 regions were amplified by Arm-PCR using iRepertoire HTBI primers to build TCR beta libraries. TCRdb reanalysed the multiplex PCR reads using MiXCR and keeps one entry per CDR3 protein. This table holds over 350,000 distinct CDR3 sequences, around 15% found once. These data also formed part of another study, on T cells in Graves' hyperthyroidism and ophthalmopathy. From that report: An absence of ophthalmopathy progression within 18 months meant stable Graves' hyperthyroidism.

Sequencing used peripheral blood mononuclear cells (PBMCs), obtained at new diagnosis, from a patient treated with antithyroid drugs. The receptor was derived from a woman between 45 and 60 years old with Graves disease.

CDR3: CASSQERERLTDTQYF. The CDR3 DNA is TGCGCCAGCAGCCAAGAACGAGAGCGCCTCACAGATACGCAGTATTTT. The rearrangement links TRBV4-1 to TRBJ2-3; D call uncertain. The CDR3 has 16 amino acids. Germline-derived CDR1 and CDR2 are MGHRA and YSYEKL. The V end was cut by 0 bases, the J end by 2 bases, with 12 bases between.